This entry lists 29 T cell receptor beta chains sequenced from one sample in a study of OX40 agonist ivuxolimab in advanced cancers. The method was immunoSEQ multiplex PCR; TCRdb's version includes in-frame clones alone and lacks a portion of them. This table has 72,000 or so clones, 81% appearing once. The material sequenced was CD4+ or CD8+ T cells sorted from blood, taken in a trial of the OX40 agonist ivuxolimab. These receptors originate from an adult with an advanced solid tumor such as melanoma, head and neck, liver or kidney cancer.

The gene calls are TRBV18 and TRBJ1-1; D not certain. Germline CDR1 is KGHSH and CDR2 is LQKENI. V lost 2 bases, J lost 1 base, and 5 bases lay in between. The CDR3 has 13 amino acids. DNA of the CDR3: TGTGCCAGCTCACCAGGCGCGAACACTGAAGCTTTCTTT. Its protein is CASSPGANTEAFF. The full variable domain, in which reference TRBV18 and TRBJ1-1 provide the parts outside the CDR3, is NAGVMQNPRHLVRRRGQEARLRCSPMKGHSHVYWYRQLPEEGLKFMVYLQKENIIDESGMPKERFSAEFPKEGPSILRIQQVVRGDSAAYFCASSPGANTEAFFGQGTRLTVV.

This clone was seen just once. The chain combines TRBV19 with TRBJ2-2; perhaps D is TRBD1 or TRBD2 (5 bases each). Looked up from germline, CDR1 is LNHDA and CDR2 is SQIVND (reference sequence). The ends were cut back, 4 bases at V and 9 bases at J, with 15 bases in the middle. The CDR3 has 14 residues. The CDR3 here is CASSTVGTQRELFF. Written as DNA, the CDR3 is TGTGCCAGTAGTACGGTGGGGACCCAGAGGGAGCTGTTTTTT.

The genes are TRBV5-5 and TRBJ2-7; no firm D call. CDR3 length: 13 amino acids. The germline gives CDR1 SGHKS, CDR2 YYEKEE (reference sequence). The V end was cut by 10 bases, the J end by 0 bases, with 14 bases between. DNA of the CDR3: TGTGCCGACCCTGACTGGAGCTCCTACGAGCAGTACTTC. Translation gives CADPDWSSYEQYF.

The chain combines TRBV6-1 with TRBJ1-2, with 7 bases matching TRBD1. Germline values: CDR1 MNHNS, CDR2 SASEGT. V was pared by 8 bases and J by 9 bases, with 15 bases of the junction left unmatched. The length of the CDR3 is 14 residues. The CDR3 bases are TGTGCCAGCGAAGACAGGGCCCCCCCGTGGAGCTACACCTTC. Protein: CASEDRAPPWSYTF.

This clone was observed a few times. This chain's CDR3 is CASRGEYTDTQYF. DNA of the CDR3: TGTGCCAGCAGGGGGGAGTACACAGATACGCAGTATTTT. This rearrangement joins TRBV2 to TRBJ2-3; D is perhaps TRBD1 or TRBD2 (5 bases each). Looked up from germline, CDR1 is SNHLY and CDR2 is FYNNEI. The CDR3 runs to 13 residues. V was cut by 6 bases and J by 2 bases, with 9 bases left in between.

The rearrangement links TRBV5-8 to TRBJ1-1; D gene unclear. Germline V CDR1 and CDR2: SGHTS, YDEGEE. CDR3 length: 16 residues. With 2 bases removed from V and 1 base from J, the gap between germline ends came to 15 bases. The CDR3 DNA follows: TGTGCCAGCAGCTTACGGGCCCCGGGAGGGAACACTGAAGCTTTCTTT. It encodes CASSLRAPGGNTEAFF.

The rearrangement links TRBV7-2 to TRBJ1-2, with D perhaps TRBD1 (5 bases). CDR1 is SGHTA, CDR2 FQGNSA, per germline. The CDR3 spans 13 residues. V lost 5 bases and J 5 bases, leaving 12 bases between the germline ends. The CDR3 region has the DNA TGTGCCAGCAGCGTAGGGGTTAGGTATGGCTACACCTTC. It is translated as CASSVGVRYGYTF.

The chain recombines TRBV7-8 with TRBJ1-2; tentative D call: TRBD1 (5 bases). The CDR3 length is 16 residues. Deletions cut 0 bases from V and 3 bases from J, with 14 bases between. Germline CDR1 reads SGHVS; CDR2 reads FQNEAQ. CDR3 residues: CASSLAGAAVYYGYTF. CDR3 in DNA: TGTGCCAGCAGCTTAGCTGGGGCGGCCGTGTACTATGGCTACACCTTC.

This chain connects TRBV5-6 to TRBJ2-5; 9 bases are shared with TRBD1. TRBJ2-7 explains the end of the DNA better; the J call may be wrong. The CDR3 is made up of 16 amino acids. Germline V gives CDR1 SGHDT, CDR2 YYEEEE. The CDR3 sequence is CASSPYGTGLSYEQYF. CDR3 nucleotides: TGTGCCAGCAGCCCTTATGGGACAGGGCTCTCCTACGAGCAGTACTTC.

The V gene is TRBV7-6, the J gene TRBJ1-2; D is undetermined. Between the trimmed V and J ends, which lost 5 bases and 3 bases, there was a span of 19 bases. The CDR3 is 16 residues long. Germline loops: CDR1 SGHVS, CDR2 FNYEAQ. As DNA, the CDR3 is TGTGCCAGCAGCGCCGAGGTGACCCCCTTGGACTATGGCTACACCTTC. This codes for CASSAEVTPLDYGYTF.

In this sample, this clone turned up once. The chain employs TRBV5-1 and TRBJ2-3; 10 bases are shared with TRBD2. The CDR3 extends over 17 amino acids. Germline V gives CDR1 SGHRS, CDR2 YFSETQ. The junction had 6 bases not matched to a gene; V was cut back by 0 bases and J by 2 bases. CDR3 nucleotide sequence: TGCGCCAGCAGCTTGGCAGCTAGCGGGGGACACACAGATACGCAGTATTTT. Its translation is CASSLAASGGHTDTQYF.

This chain joins TRBV11-2 and TRBJ1-5, with D perhaps matching TRBD1 (5 bases). Per germline, CDR1 SGHAT and CDR2 FQNNGV. V was pared by 0 bases and J by 7 bases, with 7 bases between. CDR3 length equals 13 residues. CDR3 amino acids: CASSLDRDQPQHF. The DNA of the CDR3 is TGTGCCAGCAGCTTAGATCGGGACCAGCCCCAGCATTTT.

The genes are TRBV4-3 and TRBJ2-1; 16 nucleotides match TRBD2. V lost 2 bases, J lost 7 bases, and 17 bases stayed unmatched. Germline loops: CDR1 LGHNA, CDR2 YSLEER. The CDR3 covers 21 residues. The CDR3 nucleotides read TGCGCCAGCAGCCAATGGACGTCCGGGACTAGCGGGAGGGCCGGGGGGAATGAGCAGTTCTTC. It encodes CASSQWTSGTSGRAGGNEQFF.

The V gene is TRBV5-1, the J gene TRBJ1-3; possible D gene TRBD1, 5 bases. The ends were cut back, 4 bases at V and 0 bases at J, with 11 bases in the middle. The CDR3 contains 15 residues. CDR1 SGHRS and CDR2 YFSETQ come from the germline V gene. The CDR3: CASSVDSYSGNTIYF. CDR3 in DNA: TGCGCCAGCAGCGTAGACAGCTACTCTGGAAACACCATATATTTT.

There are a few counts of this clone. This chain links TRBV30 with TRBJ1-2; 8 nucleotides align to TRBD1. Trimming took 7 bases from V and 8 from J; bases not matched to a gene: 9. From germline, CDR1 is GTSNPN and CDR2 SVGIG (reference sequence). CDR3 length: 12 residues. The chain's CDR3 is CASSDRAIGYTF. In DNA, the CDR3 is TGTGCCTCCTCGGACAGGGCGATCGGCTACACCTTC.

The J gene is TRBJ1-5, the V gene TRBV5-6; the D is unclear. Between the trimmed V and J ends, which lost 2 bases and 3 bases, there was a span of 9 bases. The CDR3 spans 14 residues. In germline, CDR1 is SGHDT, CDR2 YYEEEE. The CDR3 sequence is CASSLGQINQPQHF. The CDR3 DNA follows: TGTGCCAGCAGCTTAGGGCAGATCAATCAGCCCCAGCATTTT.

This clone has at least ten counts. The chain carries TRBV6-1 and TRBJ2-3; D is ambiguous. The CDR3 runs to 15 residues. CDR1 is MNHNS, CDR2 SASEGT, per germline. Trimming stripped 2 bases from V and 2 bases from J, with 11 bases between. In DNA, the CDR3 is TGTGCCAGCAGTGAAATCGAGCCACACACAGATACGCAGTATTTT. As protein: CASSEIEPHTDTQYF.

In this sample, this clone turned up a few times. The chain has TRBV6-1 and TRBJ1-1, with unresolved D. This CDR3 comprises 11 residues. Germline CDR1 MNHNS, CDR2 SASEGT. The V gene lost 8 bases and the J gene lost 0 bases, with 4 bases spanning the gap. In DNA form, the CDR3 reads TGTGCCAGCCAGTTGAACACTGAAGCTTTCTTT. Translation: CASQLNTEAFF.

The chain is built from TRBV5-1 and TRBJ2-1, with D unresolved. Germline CDR1 SGHRS, CDR2 YFSETQ. This CDR3 is 15 amino acids long. V lost 9 bases and J lost 0, with 16 bases in between. The CDR3 loop is CATTITVGSYNEQFF. The CDR3 DNA reads as TGCGCCACCACCATTACTGTCGGCTCCTACAATGAGCAGTTCTTC.

CDR3 sequence (DNA): TGTTTTAGGGGTTACACTAATGAAAAACTGTTTTTT. Residues: CFRGYTNEKLFF. The chain has TRBV27 and TRBJ1-4; D is perhaps TRBD1 (5 bases). Germline lookup yields CDR1 MNHEY and CDR2 SMNVEV (reference sequence). The CDR3 totals 12 residues.

This clone was counted only a few times. The CDR3 DNA reads as TGTGCCAGCAGCCCGCGACAGTTCTCTGGGGCCAACGTCCTGACTTTC. Protein product: CASSPRQFSGANVLTF. The chain has TRBV11-3 and TRBJ2-6; D is possibly TRBD1 (5 bases). Trimming took off 5 bases at V and 0 bases at J, with 11 bases between the two ends. This CDR3 is built from 16 residues. CDR1 SGHNT and CDR2 YENEEA come from the germline V gene.

J is TRBJ1-2 and V is TRBV30, with a weak D call TRBD1 (5 bases). CDR1 and CDR2 from the germline V gene are GTSNPN and SVGIG (reference sequence). The V gene lost 1 base and the J gene lost 7 bases, with 13 bases spanning the gap. The CDR3 contains 13 residues. CDR3 in DNA: TGTGCCTGGAGTGCCCCGGGACTTTCTGGCTACACCTTC. Translation: CAWSAPGLSGYTF. The whole variable domain, filled in from reference TRBV30 and TRBJ1-2, reads SQTIHQWPATLVQPVGSPLSLECTVEGTSNPNLYWYRQAAGRGLQLLFYSVGIGQISSEVPQNLSASRPQDRQFILSSKKLLLSDSGFYLCAWSAPGLSGYTFGSGTRLTVV.

The chain joins TRBV10-1 to TRBJ1-3, with D possibly TRBD1 on 5 matching bases. Germline V gene sequence: CDR1 WNHNN, CDR2 SYGVQD (reference sequence). This CDR3 spans 16 amino acids. Trimming removed 6 bases at V and 1 base at J, with 16 bases between. The CDR3 DNA reads as TGCGCCAGCAGCCGGGACTCGGGGCCGTCTGGAAACACCATATATTTT. Protein sequence: CASSRDSGPSGNTIYF.

J is TRBJ1-6 and V is TRBV27; D perhaps matches TRBD1 (5 bases). Germline V gives CDR1 MNHEY, CDR2 SMNVEV (reference sequence). CDR3 size: 15 residues. V was trimmed by 5 bases and J by 7 bases, leaving 15 bases between them. CDR3 sequence: CASSLGGAGNSPLHF. The CDR3 DNA follows: TGTGCCAGCAGTCTGGGCGGGGCGGGGAATTCACCCCTCCACTTT.

The rearrangement uses TRBV27 and TRBJ2-1; 7 bases match TRBD1. CDR1 and CDR2 (germline): MNHEY, SMNVEV (reference sequence). V dropped 5 bases and J dropped 5; count of bases not matched to a gene: 3. The CDR3 is made up of 13 amino acids. This CDR3 is CASSPQGDNEQFF. The DNA for the CDR3 is TGTGCCAGCAGTCCCCAGGGGGACAATGAGCAGTTCTTC.

The rearrangement uses TRBV9 and TRBJ2-7; D gene ambiguous. CDR1 is SGDLS and CDR2 is YYNGEE in the germline V gene. This CDR3 is 14 amino acids long. Trimming pared 4 bases from V and 3 bases from J, leaving 14 bases between. Written as DNA, the CDR3 is TGTGCCAGCAGCCAAGTGCGCGGCGGCTACGAGCAGTACTTC. Residues: CASSQVRGGYEQYF.

The rearrangement links TRBV27 to TRBJ1-4, with D possibly TRBD1 on 5 matching bases. The CDR3 loop spans 14 amino acids. The germline CDR1 and CDR2 sequences are MNHEY and SMNVEV (reference sequence). The V gene lost 3 bases and the J gene lost 8 bases, with 13 bases spanning the gap. The CDR3 region is CASSLVQAGEKLFF. The CDR3 coding sequence is TGTGCCAGCAGTTTGGTCCAGGCAGGGGAAAAACTGTTTTTT.

The chain is built from TRBV5-6 and TRBJ1-4, with 10 positions matching TRBD1. This CDR3 is built from 15 residues. Germline-derived CDR1 and CDR2 are SGHDT and YYEEEE. V shed 0 bases and J 6 bases; nucleotides not matched to a gene: 2. CDR3 nucleotide sequence: TGTGCCAGCAGCTTGGCCGGGACAGGGGATGAAAAACTGTTTTTT. Its protein product is CASSLAGTGDEKLFF.

The J gene is TRBJ2-3, the V gene TRBV10-1; 7 nucleotides agree with TRBD2. CDR3 length: 13 residues. Germline CDR1 is WNHNN and CDR2 is SYGVQD (reference sequence). V was clipped by 5 bases and J by 1 base; unmatched bases: 0. This chain's CDR3 is CASSTSGTDTQYF. In nucleotides, the CDR3 is TGCGCCAGCAGTACTAGCGGCACAGATACGCAGTATTTT.